Below are 9 T cell receptor beta chains sequenced from a single sample in a study of blood T cell repertoires in COVID-19. Assay used: immunoSEQ multiplex PCR; TCRdb lists only in-frame clones, some missing. The top ten hold approximately 1.8% of the sample, which has about 140,000 clones, roughly 87% seen once. What was sequenced was peripheral blood. The receptors come from an older man with acute or convalescent COVID-19.

This chain uses TRBV4-1 with TRBJ1-4; no definite D call. From germline, CDR1 is MGHRA and CDR2 YSYEKL. V gave up 2 bases and J gave up 10 bases, with 17 bases separating them. The CDR3 consists of 15 residues. As DNA, the CDR3 is TGCGCCAGCAGCCAACCTAGCAAAACGCGGGGAAAACTGTTTTTT. Translating gives CASSQPSKTRGKLFF.

This sequence joins TRBV27 and TRBJ2-3; 7 nucleotides line up with TRBD2. Per germline, CDR1 MNHEY and CDR2 SMNVEV (reference sequence). This CDR3 is 15 amino acids long. J lost 3 bases, V lost 3 bases, and 6 bases had no gene match. CDR3 region: CASSLREGATDTQYF. The CDR3 DNA reads TGTGCCAGCAGTTTGAGGGAGGGCGCAACAGATACGCAGTATTTT.

The V and J genes are TRBV19 and TRBJ2-3; 9 bases are shared with TRBD1. The V segment lost 4 bases and the J segment 3 bases; nucleotides outside the gene matches: 5. The CDR3 is 15 residues long. Germline CDR1 reads LNHDA; CDR2 reads SQIVND (reference sequence). The CDR3 region has the DNA TGTGCCAGTAGTAGACAGGGGGACGGAACAGATACGCAGTATTTT. The encoded protein is CASSRQGDGTDTQYF.

This chain uses TRBV2 with TRBJ1-4; D is ambiguous. Trimming removed 1 base at V and 8 bases at J, with 11 bases between. Germline CDR1 is SNHLY and CDR2 is FYNNEI. The CDR3 is 14 amino acids. The CDR3 spells CASSEVSKEEKLFF. The CDR3 DNA reads as TGTGCCAGCAGTGAAGTCTCAAAGGAGGAAAAACTGTTTTTT.

CDR3 sequence reads: CASSYKGVDYEQYF. The CDR3 bases are TGTGCCAGCAGTTACAAGGGGGTCGACTACGAGCAGTACTTC. This sequence joins TRBV6-5 and TRBJ2-7, with TRBD1 as a possible D gene (6 bases). CDR3 length: 14 amino acids. The V gene lost 2 bases and the J gene lost 3 bases, with 11 bases spanning the gap. Germline-derived CDR1 and CDR2 are MNHEY and SVGAGI.

The J gene is TRBJ1-1, the V gene TRBV11-3, with D possibly being TRBD1 (5 bases). The CDR3 contains 12 residues. With 0 bases removed from V and 7 bases from J, the gap between germline ends came to 6 bases. Germline V gene data show CDR1 as SGHNT and CDR2 as YENEEA. For the CDR3, the DNA is TGTGCCAGCAGCTTAGATCAGGGTGAAGCTTTCTTT. Residues: CASSLDQGEAFF.

The genes are TRBV10-3 and TRBJ2-3; D is perhaps TRBD1 (6 bases). CDR3 length equals 14 residues. V lost 4 bases and J lost 2, with 10 bases in between. Germline CDR1 ENHRY, CDR2 SYGVKD. CDR3 protein: CAISAGVDTDTQYF. For the CDR3, the DNA is TGTGCCATCAGTGCAGGGGTCGACACAGATACGCAGTATTTT.

This clone was recorded once. The chain combines TRBV29-1 with TRBJ1-2, with D uncertain. Germline CDR1 and CDR2: SQVTM and ANQGSEA. Between the trimmed V and J ends, which lost 7 bases and 2 bases, there was a span of 14 bases. The CDR3 consists of 13 residues. The CDR3: CSAGDRENYGYTF. As DNA, the CDR3 is TGCAGCGCCGGCGACCGAGAGAACTATGGCTACACCTTC.

The chain couples TRBV5-6 to TRBJ1-1, with 8 positions matching TRBD1. CDR1 SGHDT and CDR2 YYEEEE come from the germline V gene. This CDR3 comprises 16 residues. With 4 bases clipped from V and 6 bases from J, the junction kept 14 bases outside the gene matches. The CDR3 DNA reads TGTGCCAGCAGCCTCGACTGGACAGGGTTTGGCGCTGAAGCTTTCTTT. Translation: CASSLDWTGFGAEAFF.